This TCR beta chain was captured in a study of OX40 agonist ivuxolimab in advanced cancers. About the study: Ivuxolimab, an antibody acting as an agonist of OX40 (CD134), was used to treat patients. Prior therapy, whether anti-PD-1, anti-PD-L1 or anti-CTLA-4, was allowed, and roughly 44% had some. General study points: Certain nonresponders likewise exhibited a low normalized T-cell clonal expansion.

TCRdb's copy holds only in-frame clones and misses some; the assay was immunoSEQ multiplex PCR. This table has roughly 58,000 clones, around four fifths appearing once. As concerns this clone: Its antigen is not identified.

V gave up 4 bases and J gave up 7 bases; unmatched junction bases: 9. The CDR3 spans 15 residues. Germline V gene data show CDR1 as SGHTA and CDR2 as FQGNSA. The source is an adult with an advanced solid tumor such as melanoma, head and neck, liver or kidney cancer. The chain carries TRBV7-2 and TRBJ2-1; the match to TRBD2 covers 8 bases. Sequences were derived from CD4+ or CD8+ T cells sorted from blood, sampled in a trial of the OX40 agonist ivuxolimab. The CDR3 DNA is TGTGCCAGCAGCTCATCCGGGACTAGGATTAATGAGCAGTTCTTC. As protein: CASSSSGTRINEQFF.